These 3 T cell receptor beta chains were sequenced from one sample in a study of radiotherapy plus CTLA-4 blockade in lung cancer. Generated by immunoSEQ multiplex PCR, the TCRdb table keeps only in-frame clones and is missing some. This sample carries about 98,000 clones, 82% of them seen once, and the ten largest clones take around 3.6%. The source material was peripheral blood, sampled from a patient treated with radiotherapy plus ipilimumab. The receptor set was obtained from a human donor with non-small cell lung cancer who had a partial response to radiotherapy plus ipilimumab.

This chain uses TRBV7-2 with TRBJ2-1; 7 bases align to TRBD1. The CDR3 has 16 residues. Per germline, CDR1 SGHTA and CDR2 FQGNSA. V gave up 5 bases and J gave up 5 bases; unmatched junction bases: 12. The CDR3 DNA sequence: TGTGCCAGCAGCCCCGTTTCGGGACAGAGAAACAATGAGCAGTTCTTC. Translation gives CASSPVSGQRNNEQFF.

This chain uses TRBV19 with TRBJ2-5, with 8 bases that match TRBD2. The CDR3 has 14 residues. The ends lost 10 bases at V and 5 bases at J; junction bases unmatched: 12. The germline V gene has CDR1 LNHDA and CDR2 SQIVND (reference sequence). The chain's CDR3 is CATQRTSLGETQYF. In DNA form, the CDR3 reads TGTGCCACTCAAAGGACTAGCTTAGGGGAGACCCAGTACTTC.

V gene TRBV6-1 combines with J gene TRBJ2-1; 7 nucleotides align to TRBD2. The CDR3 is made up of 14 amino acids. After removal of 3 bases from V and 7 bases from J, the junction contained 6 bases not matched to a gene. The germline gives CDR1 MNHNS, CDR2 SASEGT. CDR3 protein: CASSEVAGLNEQFF. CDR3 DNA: TGTGCCAGCAGTGAGGTAGCGGGTTTGAATGAGCAGTTCTTC.